One sample yielded the 30 T cell receptor beta chains listed below, sequenced in a study of OX40 agonist ivuxolimab in advanced cancers. The method was the immunoSEQ multiplex PCR assay. Imported from immuneACCESS, the table was reduced by TCRdb to in-frame sequences with V and J called. These copies leave out some clones; in studies compared against another copy, an unresolved V gene accounts for under half, and the cause of the remainder is not known. The sample profile shows about 91,000 clones; 80% to 90% of them were found once. The ten largest clones represent around 2% of the sample. This specimen was CD4+ or CD8+ T cells sorted from blood, taken in a trial of the OX40 agonist ivuxolimab. These TCRs come from an adult with an advanced solid tumor such as melanoma, head and neck, liver or kidney cancer.

This clone was counted a few times. V and J are TRBV2 and TRBJ1-1; tentative D call: TRBD1 (6 bases). In germline, CDR1 is SNHLY, CDR2 FYNNEI. This CDR3 is 14 amino acids long. The ends were cut back, 5 bases at V and 6 bases at J, with 16 bases in the middle. The CDR3 region is CASSPQGRSPEAFF. The CDR3 nucleotides read TGTGCCAGCAGTCCACAGGGTAGAAGTCCTGAAGCTTTCTTT.

The chain recombines TRBV5-1 with TRBJ1-1; D uncertain. Trimming removed 3 bases from V and 3 bases from J, with 9 bases in between. Germline V gives CDR1 SGHRS, CDR2 YFSETQ. This CDR3 is 13 amino acids long. The DNA for the CDR3 is TGCGCCAGCAGCTATAACCGGGACACTGAAGCTTTCTTT. It is translated as CASSYNRDTEAFF. The full variable domain, in which reference TRBV5-1 and TRBJ1-1 provide the parts outside the CDR3, is KAGVTQTPRYLIKTRGQQVTLSCSPISGHRSVSWYQQTPGQGLQFLFEYFSETQRNKGNFPGRFSGRQFSNSRSEMNVSTLELGDSALYLCASSYNRDTEAFFGQGTRLTVV.

The chain is built from TRBV19 and TRBJ1-5, with 9 bases matching TRBD1. The CDR3 length is 15 residues. V dropped 8 bases and J dropped 7; count of bases not matched to a gene: 12. The germline V gene has CDR1 LNHDA and CDR2 SQIVND (reference sequence). The CDR3 sequence is CASGSTGGNGQPQHF. As DNA, the CDR3 is TGTGCCAGTGGGTCGACAGGGGGGAACGGGCAGCCCCAGCATTTT.

V and J are TRBV6-1 and TRBJ2-7; the match to TRBD2 covers 11 bases. The CDR3 runs to 17 residues. Per the germline V gene, CDR1 is MNHNS and CDR2 is SASEGT. Trimming cost V 4 bases and J 0 bases; bases outside gene matches: 8. The CDR3 sequence is CASSGPPGLAASYEQYF. CDR3 coding DNA: TGTGCCAGCAGTGGCCCACCGGGACTAGCGGCCTCCTACGAGCAGTACTTC.

V gene TRBV30 combines with J gene TRBJ2-3, with D possibly being TRBD2 (5 bases). This CDR3 is 12 amino acids long. The V end lost 1 base, the J end lost 3 bases, and 5 bases lay between the germline ends. The germline gives CDR1 GTSNPN, CDR2 SVGIG (reference sequence). The CDR3 reads CAWSAGTDTQYF. The CDR3 DNA reads as TGTGCCTGGAGTGCGGGGACAGATACGCAGTATTTT.

This clone was seen a few times. The gene calls are TRBV30 and TRBJ2-1; 8 bases agree with TRBD1. Unmatched junction bases numbered 7, after V lost 2 bases and J lost 7 bases. The CDR3 spans 14 residues. Germline V gene lookup returns CDR1 GTSNPN and CDR2 SVGIG (reference sequence). Here the CDR3 reads CAWSTWTGLNEQFF. The CDR3 DNA sequence: TGTGCCTGGAGTACATGGACAGGGTTAAATGAGCAGTTCTTC.

This clone showed up just once. The rearrangement links TRBV6-1 to TRBJ1-2; D remains ambiguous. CDR1 and CDR2 from the germline V gene are MNHNS and SASEGT. The CDR3 sequence is 12 residues long. V shed 2 bases and J shed 4 bases, with 5 bases lying between them. The CDR3 region has the DNA TGTGCCAGCAGTGAAAATAGCTATGGCTACACCTTC. Its translation: CASSENSYGYTF.

This clone was detected only once. V gene TRBV2 combines with J gene TRBJ2-7; D ambiguous. Trimming pared 1 base from V and 4 bases from J, leaving 14 bases between. Germline CDR1 and CDR2: SNHLY and FYNNEI. The CDR3 length is 15 residues. For the CDR3, the DNA is TGTGCCAGCAGTGAAGACATGGTAGGGCGGTACGAGCAGTACTTC. This translates into CASSEDMVGRYEQYF.

This rearrangement joins TRBV4-1 to TRBJ1-2; 10 bases match TRBD1. The CDR3 is 18 residues long. The junction had 14 bases not matched to a gene; V was cut back by 3 bases and J by 4 bases. The germline CDR1 and CDR2 sequences are MGHRA and YSYEKL. The CDR3 loop is CASSQKTGTGDWGYGYTF. The CDR3 nucleotides are TGCGCCAGCAGCCAGAAGACCGGGACAGGGGACTGGGGCTATGGCTACACCTTC.

The chain employs TRBV28 and TRBJ2-5; 9 bases match TRBD1. CDR3 size: 15 residues. Trimming removed 5 bases from V and 5 bases from J; junction bases left unmatched: 9. The germline CDR1 and CDR2 sequences are MDHEN and SYDVKM. The CDR3 nucleotides read TGTGCCAGCAGTCCTCCGGGACAGGGTTCGGAGACCCAGTACTTC. Residues: CASSPPGQGSETQYF. Based on the CDR3 plus reference TRBV28 and TRBJ2-5, the full variable domain is DVKVTQSSRYLVKRTGEKVFLECVQDMDHENMFWYRQDPGLGLRLIYFSYDVKMKEKGDIPEGYSVSREKKERFSLILESASTNQTSMYLCASSPPGQGSETQYFGPGTRLLVL.

This chain uses TRBV5-3 with TRBJ1-3; D is ambiguous. TRBV5-3 is an open reading frame whose function is uncertain. Trimming removed 1 base at V and 2 bases at J, with 19 bases between. This CDR3 spans 18 amino acids. The CDR3 coding sequence is TGTGCCAGAAGCTTGATGTACTTCGTGCTTCCAACTGGAAACACCATATATTTT. Protein: CARSLMYFVLPTGNTIYF.

This clone is a singleton in its sample. This rearrangement joins TRBV2 to TRBJ1-4, with D unclear. CDR1 and CDR2 from the germline V gene are SNHLY and FYNNEI. Trimming cost V 4 bases and J 2 bases, with 8 bases left between them. CDR3 length: 14 amino acids. The CDR3 sequence: CASSAVFTNEKLFF. The DNA for the CDR3 is TGTGCCAGCAGTGCAGTATTCACTAATGAAAAACTGTTTTTT.

This clone was observed many times. J is TRBJ1-2 and V is TRBV28; tentatively, D is TRBD1 (6 bases). CDR3 length: 11 amino acids. The V gene's germline CDR1 is MDHEN and CDR2 SYDVKM. V dropped 10 bases and J dropped 3 bases, with 9 bases sitting between them. The CDR3 is CATGQHYGYTF. In DNA form, the CDR3 reads TGTGCCACCGGACAGCACTATGGCTACACCTTC.

The rearrangement links TRBV6-5 to TRBJ2-7; tentative D call: TRBD1 (6 bases). The V gene's germline CDR1 is MNHEY and CDR2 SVGAGI. The CDR3 has 11 residues. The V gene lost 6 bases and the J gene lost 9 bases, with 12 bases spanning the gap. In DNA form, the CDR3 reads TGTGCCAGCAGATATCAGGGGTTGCAGTACTTC. This encodes CASRYQGLQYF.

The chain uses TRBV5-1 and TRBJ2-1, with 13 bases lining up with TRBD2. Germline CDR1 SGHRS, CDR2 YFSETQ. This CDR3 has 14 amino acids. J gave up 7 bases and V 4 bases, and 2 bases lay outside the gene matches. Written as DNA, the CDR3 is TGCGCCAGCAGCACGGGACTAGCGGGGAATGAGCAGTTCTTC. This sequence encodes CASSTGLAGNEQFF.

The V call is TRBV19, the J call TRBJ2-2; 8 bases are shared with TRBD2. The V and J ends lost 5 bases and 1 base, in that order; junction bases with no gene match: 3. CDR3 length: 15 residues. Germline V gene sequence: CDR1 LNHDA, CDR2 SQIVND (reference sequence). CDR3 nucleotides: TGTGCCAGTAGTGATACTAGCGGGAACACCGGGGAGCTGTTTTTT. It translates to CASSDTSGNTGELFF.

This chain uses TRBV27 with TRBJ1-4; D gene ambiguous. This CDR3 has 16 amino acids. V dropped 5 bases and J dropped 7 bases, with 20 bases sitting between them. CDR1 MNHEY and CDR2 SMNVEV come from the germline V gene (reference sequence). The CDR3: CASSPVGRGLGEKLFF. DNA for the CDR3: TGTGCCAGCAGTCCGGTTGGACGAGGGCTAGGTGAAAAACTGTTTTTT.

The rearrangement links TRBV5-1 to TRBJ2-1; 10 bases align to TRBD2. CDR3 size: 15 residues. Trimming at V came to 1 base and at J to 5 bases, leaving 3 bases not matched to a gene. The germline V gene has CDR1 SGHRS and CDR2 YFSETQ. The CDR3 sequence: CASSLNLAGDNEQFF. CDR3 nucleotide sequence: TGCGCCAGCAGCTTGAATCTAGCGGGAGACAATGAGCAGTTCTTC.

This chain connects TRBV18 to TRBJ2-3; either TRBD1 or TRBD2 may fit D (5 bases each). Germline CDR1 is KGHSH and CDR2 is LQKENI. V was clipped by 1 base and J by 4 bases, with 15 bases between them. This CDR3 is 16 amino acids long. The CDR3 reads CASSPRGFSFADTQYF. CDR3 DNA sequence: TGTGCCAGCTCACCACGGGGGTTCTCGTTTGCAGATACGCAGTATTTT.

The CDR3 DNA sequence: TGTGCCAGCAACTCCCAGGCTCCGGGGTACGAGCAGTACTTC. It specifies CASNSQAPGYEQYF. V usage is TRBV28 and J usage is TRBJ2-7, with D tentatively TRBD2 (5 bases). The germline CDR1 and CDR2 sequences are MDHEN and SYDVKM. This CDR3 has 14 amino acids. V lost 7 bases and J 4 bases, leaving 17 bases between the germline ends.

The chain is built from TRBV6-1 and TRBJ2-2; 8 bases match TRBD1. CDR3 length equals 14 residues. The germline V gene encodes CDR1 MNHNS and CDR2 SASEGT. With 8 bases clipped from V and 3 bases from J, the junction kept 5 bases outside the gene matches. The CDR3 region is CASDTGGDTGELFF. CDR3 in DNA: TGTGCCAGCGACACAGGGGGAGACACCGGGGAGCTGTTTTTT.

J is TRBJ1-1 and V is TRBV5-4, with TRBD1 matching 8 bases. V lost 4 bases, J lost 1 base, and 6 bases stayed unmatched. CDR3 length: 15 amino acids. Germline V gene data show CDR1 as SGHNT and CDR2 as YYREEE (reference sequence). As DNA, the CDR3 is TGTGCCAGCAGCACAGGGGGACAGACGAACACTGAAGCTTTCTTT. Amino acid sequence: CASSTGGQTNTEAFF.

The gene calls are TRBV7-8 and TRBJ2-5; no definite D call. The CDR3 extends over 12 amino acids. With 8 bases removed from V and 7 bases from J, the gap between germline ends came to 14 bases. CDR1 is SGHVS and CDR2 is FQNEAQ in the germline V gene. CDR3: CASCARLGTQYF. The CDR3 region has the DNA TGTGCCAGCTGTGCCAGATTGGGGACCCAGTACTTC.

The chain carries TRBV5-1 and TRBJ1-3; D uncertain. The CDR3 covers 13 residues. Trimming cost V 0 bases and J 3 bases, with 4 bases left between them. Germline assignment: CDR1 SGHRS and CDR2 YFSETQ. As DNA, the CDR3 is TGCGCCAGCAGCTTGGGGAGTGGAAACACCATATATTTT. This codes for CASSLGSGNTIYF.

A few counts support this clone. This sequence joins TRBV9 and TRBJ2-1; weak D call: TRBD2 (5 bases). The germline gives CDR1 SGDLS, CDR2 YYNGEE. The CDR3 is 14 amino acids. Trimming removed 1 base at V and 6 bases at J, with 11 bases between. CDR3 region: CASSVFFEGNEQFF. The CDR3 coding sequence is TGTGCCAGCAGCGTATTCTTCGAGGGCAATGAGCAGTTCTTC.

V is TRBV21-1 and J is TRBJ2-5. TRBV21-1 is designated a pseudogene. The CDR3 is made up of 12 amino acids. CDR3 in amino acids: CASSKALWTQYF. In nucleotides, the CDR3 is TGTGCCAGCAGCAAAGCGCTTTGGACCCAGTACTTC.

The chain has TRBV2 and TRBJ2-7; TRBD2 aligns across 13 bases. The length of the CDR3 is 15 residues. Germline CDR1 and CDR2: SNHLY and FYNNEI. The trim removed 7 bases at V and 3 bases at J, leaving 6 bases unmatched. CDR3 protein: CASKGGLAGSYEQYF. The CDR3 DNA sequence: TGTGCCAGCAAAGGGGGACTAGCGGGAAGCTACGAGCAGTACTTC.

On this clone: Other DNA sequences in the sample encode the same CDR3. The chain has TRBV2 and TRBJ2-7; perhaps TRBD2 as D (6 bases). Germline V CDR1 and CDR2: SNHLY, FYNNEI. V lost 8 bases and J 12 bases, leaving 23 bases between the germline ends. This CDR3 has 13 residues. The CDR3 spells CASEASAANLRYF. DNA for the CDR3: TGTGCCAGCGAGGCTAGCGCCGCAAATCTGCGGTACTTC.

The rearrangement joins TRBV2 to TRBJ2-7; TRBD2 is a possible D gene (6 bases). Germline lookup yields CDR1 SNHLY and CDR2 FYNNEI. V lost 6 bases and J lost 1, with 7 bases in between. The CDR3 extends over 12 amino acids. The CDR3 is CASRAGSYEQYF. CDR3 nucleotides: TGTGCCAGCAGAGCGGGTTCCTACGAGCAGTACTTC.

The chain recombines TRBV2 with TRBJ2-5; D unclear. The J call is in doubt because the DNA end fits TRBJ2-7 better. Germline CDR1 SNHLY, CDR2 FYNNEI. The CDR3 is made up of 14 amino acids. CDR3 region: CASSEAPVTYEQYF. CDR3 coding DNA: TGTGCCAGCAGTGAAGCCCCGGTCACCTACGAGCAGTACTTC.